This T cell receptor beta chain was observed in a study of cytomegalovirus exposure and HLA in healthy donors. The count of this clone is one. The repertoire was sequenced with immunoSEQ multiplex PCR; TCRdb's copy has only in-frame clones and lacks some. The table lists over 150,000 clones, 85% to 90% of them singletons, with 2.1% in the top ten. The clonotype originates from a human donor in good health. The sample comprised PBMCs.

CDR3 sequence reads: CASSHHDRDGYTF. In DNA, the CDR3 is TGCGCCAGCAGCCATCACGACAGGGATGGCTACACCTTC. The chain has TRBV4-3 and TRBJ1-2; 7 positions match TRBD1. Germline V gene sequence: CDR1 LGHNA, CDR2 YSLEER. With 3 bases clipped from V and 6 bases from J, the junction kept 4 bases outside the gene matches. This CDR3 comprises 13 residues.